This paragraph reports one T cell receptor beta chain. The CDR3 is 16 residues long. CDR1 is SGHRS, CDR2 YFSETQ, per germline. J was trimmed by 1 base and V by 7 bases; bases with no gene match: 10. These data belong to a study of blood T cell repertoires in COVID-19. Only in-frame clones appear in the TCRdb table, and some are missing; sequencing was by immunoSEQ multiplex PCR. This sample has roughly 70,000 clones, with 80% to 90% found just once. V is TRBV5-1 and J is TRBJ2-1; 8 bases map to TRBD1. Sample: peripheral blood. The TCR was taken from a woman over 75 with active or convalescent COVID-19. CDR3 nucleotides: TGCGCCAGCCGTTCCTCAGGGGGCTCGTCCTACAATGAGCAGTTCTTC. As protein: CASRSSGGSSYNEQFF.